This T cell receptor beta chain was observed in a study of identifying expanded T cells in peripheral blood. Study-wide points: Across healthy donors, higher total template counts meant significantly greater roughly 2-week count variance. Technical replicates showed about 1.2 changed clones; around 2 weeks roughly 15; four weeks 19.

On this clone itself: The target antigen is unknown.

CDR1 SGHTA and CDR2 FQGNSA come from the germline V gene. The V gene lost 4 bases and the J gene lost 4 bases, with 13 bases spanning the gap. CDR3 length: 14 amino acids. The table came from immunoSEQ multiplex PCR; TCRdb's copy has only in-frame clones and leaves some out. The sample holds about 110,000 clones, about 85% seen once. The receptor's source is a person between 18 and 75 years old in good health. The material sequenced was blood. The gene calls are TRBV7-2 and TRBJ2-5; D is undetermined. CDR3 bases: TGTGCCAGCAGCTCCTCGGCTAGGCTAGAGACCCAGTACTTC. As protein: CASSSSARLETQYF.